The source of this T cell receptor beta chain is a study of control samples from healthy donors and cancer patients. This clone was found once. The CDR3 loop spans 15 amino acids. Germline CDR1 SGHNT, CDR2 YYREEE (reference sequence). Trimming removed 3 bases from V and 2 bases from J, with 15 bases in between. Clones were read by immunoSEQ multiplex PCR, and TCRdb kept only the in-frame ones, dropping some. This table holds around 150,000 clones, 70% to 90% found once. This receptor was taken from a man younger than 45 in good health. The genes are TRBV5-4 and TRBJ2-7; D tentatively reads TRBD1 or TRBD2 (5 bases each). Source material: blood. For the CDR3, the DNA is TGTGCCAGCAGCTCACCGGGACGGAGTACCTACGAGCAGTACTTC. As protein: CASSSPGRSTYEQYF.